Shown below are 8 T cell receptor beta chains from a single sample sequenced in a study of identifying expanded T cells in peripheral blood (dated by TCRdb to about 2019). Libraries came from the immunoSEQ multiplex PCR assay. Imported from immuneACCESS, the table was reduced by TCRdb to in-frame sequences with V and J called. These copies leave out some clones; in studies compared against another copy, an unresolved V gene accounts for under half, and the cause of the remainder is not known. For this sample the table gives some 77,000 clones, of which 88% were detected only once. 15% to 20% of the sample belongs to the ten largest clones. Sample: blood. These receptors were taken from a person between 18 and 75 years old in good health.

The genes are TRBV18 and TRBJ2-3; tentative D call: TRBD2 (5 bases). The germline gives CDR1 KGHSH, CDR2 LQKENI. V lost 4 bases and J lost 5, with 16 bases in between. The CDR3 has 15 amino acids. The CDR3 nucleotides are TGTGCCAGCTCACAGACTACTTTACGGGAAGATACGCAGTATTTT. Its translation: CASSQTTLREDTQYF.

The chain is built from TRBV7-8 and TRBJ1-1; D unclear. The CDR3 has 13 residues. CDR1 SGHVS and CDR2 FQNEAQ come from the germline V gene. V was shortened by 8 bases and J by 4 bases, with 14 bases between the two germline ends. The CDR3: CASRQRTGTEAFF. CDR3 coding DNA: TGTGCCAGCCGACAAAGGACGGGCACTGAAGCTTTCTTT.

This CDR3 is CASSLAAGGGGTDTQYF. In nucleotides, the CDR3 is TGTGCCAGCAGCTTAGCTGCGGGTGGAGGGGGCACAGATACGCAGTATTTT. The V gene is TRBV7-9, the J gene TRBJ2-3; D may be TRBD2 (6 bases). The germline V and J ends were trimmed by 0 bases and 1 base, with 14 bases remaining between them. Germline CDR1 and CDR2: SEHNR and FQNEAQ (reference sequence). The CDR3 length is 17 residues.

CDR3: CASGQGIGELFF. CDR3 sequence (DNA): TGTGCCAGCGGGCAGGGAATCGGGGAGCTGTTTTTT. V and J are TRBV6-6 and TRBJ2-2, with D possibly matching TRBD1 (5 bases). Trimming removed 8 bases at V and 7 bases at J, with 11 bases between. CDR3 length: 12 residues. Germline values: CDR1 MNHNY, CDR2 SVGAGI (reference sequence).

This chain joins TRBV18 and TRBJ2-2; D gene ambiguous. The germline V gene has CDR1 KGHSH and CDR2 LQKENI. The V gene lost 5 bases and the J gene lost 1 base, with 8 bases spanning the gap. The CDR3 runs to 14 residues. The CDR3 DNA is TGTGCCAGCTCAGGGGATTGGAACACCGGGGAGCTGTTTTTT. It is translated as CASSGDWNTGELFF.

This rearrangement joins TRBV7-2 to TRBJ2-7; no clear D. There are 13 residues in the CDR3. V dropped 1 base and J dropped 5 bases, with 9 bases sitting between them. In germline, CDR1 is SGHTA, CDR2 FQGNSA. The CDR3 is CASSLGIGDEQYF. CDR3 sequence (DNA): TGTGCCAGCAGCTTAGGGATAGGCGACGAGCAGTACTTC.

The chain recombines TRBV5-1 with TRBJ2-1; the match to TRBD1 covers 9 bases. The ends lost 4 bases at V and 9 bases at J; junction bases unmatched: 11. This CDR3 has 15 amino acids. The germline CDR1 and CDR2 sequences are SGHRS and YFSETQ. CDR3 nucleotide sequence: TGCGCCAGCAGCCGAACAGGGGGCGTCCGGGGTGAGCAGTTCTTC. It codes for CASSRTGGVRGEQFF.

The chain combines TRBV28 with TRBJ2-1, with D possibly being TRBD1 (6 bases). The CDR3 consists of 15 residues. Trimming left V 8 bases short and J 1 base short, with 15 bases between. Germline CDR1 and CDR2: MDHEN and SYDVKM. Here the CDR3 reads CASFQGGVSYNEQFF. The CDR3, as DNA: TGTGCCAGCTTTCAAGGGGGAGTGTCCTACAATGAGCAGTTCTTC.